These 14 T cell receptor beta chains were sequenced from one sample in a study of tissue T cells after allogeneic stem cell transplantation. Assay used: immunoSEQ multiplex PCR; TCRdb lists only in-frame clones, some missing. Of about 20,000 clones detected, less than 85% appear once; the ten largest clones hold approximately 1%. Sequenced: spleen. The source is a female BALB/c mouse in good health. MHC haplotype: H2-d.

In this sample, this clone turned up a few times. Gene names denote mouse genes. The CDR3 goes on 1 residue after the read ends, and that part is filled in from the germline J gene. J is TRBJ2-7 and V is TRBV19, with 7 bases lining up with TRBD2. V lost 3 bases to trimming and J lost 5 bases; unmatched junction nucleotides: 5. Germline V gene sequence: CDR1 FNHDT, CDR2 SITEND (reference sequence). The length of the CDR3 is 13 residues. This CDR3 reads CASSSWGDHEQYF. The part of the CDR3 DNA that was read is TGTGCCAGCAGTAGTTGGGGGGACCATGAACAGTAC.

This clone was seen a single time. Mouse gene names apply. Sequencing ends 1 residue short of the CDR3 end; the germline J gene provides the rest. This chain uses TRBV31 with TRBJ1-1; 7 positions match TRBD1. This CDR3 has 14 residues. Germline V lookup: CDR1 GKSSPN, CDR2 SITVG. The junction had 4 bases not matched to a gene; V was cut back by 3 bases and J by 0 bases. Incomplete CDR3 DNA: TGTGCCTGGAGGAGGGGGCCAGCAAACACAGAAGTCTTC. Encoded protein: CAWRRGPANTEVF. The whole CDR3 region reads CAWRRGPANTEVFF.

This clone was seen only once. Here the gene names and germline are mouse. This CDR3 reads CASSISGGAQNTLYF. CDR3 bases read: TGTGCCAGCAGTATTTCTGGGGGGGCCCAAAACACCTTGTAC. The rearrangement joins TRBV19 to TRBJ2-4; 10 nucleotides line up with TRBD2. Coverage ceases 1 residue before the CDR3 finishes, and the germline J gene fills in the end. Germline loops: CDR1 FNHDT, CDR2 SITEND (reference sequence). With 2 bases clipped from V and 3 bases from J, the junction kept 3 bases outside the gene matches. The length of the CDR3 is 15 residues.

The table lists this clone with a few counts. These gene names are mouse names. The read ends 1 residue shy of where the CDR3 ends; the end is completed using the germline J gene. The chain joins TRBV19 to TRBJ2-1, with TRBD2 matching over 9 bases. This CDR3 is built from 16 residues. V lost 2 bases, J lost 0 bases, and 3 bases stayed unmatched. CDR1 is FNHDT and CDR2 is SITEND in the germline V gene (reference sequence). CDR3 bases read: TGTGCCAGCAGTATTCCTGGGGGGGGTAACTATGCTGAGCAGTTC. This encodes CASSIPGGGNYAEQF. The full CDR3 reads CASSIPGGGNYAEQFF.

Comments on this clone: These gene names are mouse names. The read ends 1 residue before the CDR3 terminus; that terminus is restored from the germline J gene. V gene TRBV13-2 combines with J gene TRBJ1-2, with D maybe TRBD1 (6 bases). V lost 0 bases and J 4 bases, leaving 16 bases between the germline ends. The germline CDR1 and CDR2 sequences are NNHNN and SYGAGS (reference sequence). The CDR3 covers 16 residues. CDR3 DNA (partial): TGTGCCAGCGGTGATGCTGACACAGGGAGATGCTCCGACTACACC. The encoded protein is CASGDADTGRCSDYT. The entire CDR3 sequence reads CASGDADTGRCSDYTF.

Remarks on this clone: Germline and genes: mouse. The DNA ends 1 residue before the CDR3 does, and the rest of the CDR3 is filled in from the germline J gene. V is TRBV4 and J is TRBJ1-2; 10 bases fit TRBD1. CDR1 and CDR2 from the germline V gene are LGHDT and YNNKQL (reference sequence). With 5 bases clipped from V and 4 bases from J, the junction kept 4 bases outside the gene matches. The CDR3 runs to 14 residues. The CDR3 DNA, read in part, is TGTGCCAGCAGCCAGGGACAGGGGATCTCCGACTACACC. Encoded protein: CASSQGQGISDYT. The whole CDR3 is CASSQGQGISDYTF. The entire variable domain, with the rest obtained from reference TRBV4 and TRBJ1-2, is as follows: ETAVFQTPNYHVTQVGNEVSFNCKQTLGHDTMYWYKQDSKKLLKIMFSYNNKQLIVNETVPRRFSPQSSDKAHLNLRIKSVEPEDSAVYLCASSQGQGISDYTFGSGTRLLVI.

This clone was picked up a small number of times. These gene names are mouse names. The CDR3 end is not reached by the read, which stops 1 residue before it; the germline J gene fills it in. This sequence joins TRBV3 and TRBJ2-7; 9 nucleotides match TRBD2. V was clipped by 3 bases and J by 3 bases; unmatched bases: 3. This CDR3 spans 14 amino acids. Germline values: CDR1 SNHLY, CDR2 FYNGKV (reference sequence). The CDR3 protein is CASSFAWGGYEQYF. CDR3 DNA (partial): TGTGCCAGCAGCTTTGCCTGGGGGGGCTATGAACAGTAC.

A remark on this clone: Genes here carry mouse names. Read data end 1 residue before the CDR3 end; the end is taken from the germline J gene. The V and J genes are TRBV19 and TRBJ1-3; D is unresolved. Trimming shortened V by 0 bases and J by 0 bases, and 4 bases separated the two germline ends. In germline, CDR1 is FNHDT, CDR2 SITEND (reference sequence). CDR3 length equals 14 residues. The CDR3 protein is CASSIEDSGNTLYF. Incomplete CDR3 DNA: TGTGCCAGCAGTATAGAGGATTCTGGAAATACGCTCTAT.

Details on this clone: The listed genes are named as in mouse. Read coverage stops 1 residue before the CDR3 terminus; the germline J gene supplies the remainder. This chain joins TRBV19 and TRBJ1-1; D is uncertain. CDR3 length equals 13 residues. The germline V and J ends were trimmed by 3 bases and 0 bases, with 6 bases remaining between them. Germline values: CDR1 FNHDT, CDR2 SITEND (reference sequence). Partial CDR3 DNA: TGTGCCAGCAGTAGCCAAACAAACACAGAAGTCTTC. Translation: CASSSQTNTEVF. The full CDR3 is CASSSQTNTEVFF.

Note on this clone: Genes here carry mouse names. The CDR3 is cut off 1 residue early in the read; its end comes from the germline J gene. The genes are TRBV13-1 and TRBJ1-1; possible D gene TRBD1, 5 bases. CDR3 length: 13 residues. The ends were cut back, 1 base at V and 1 base at J, with 5 bases in the middle. CDR1 is NSHNY, CDR2 SYGAGN, per germline. The covered CDR3 bases are TGTGCCAGCAGTGATCAGGGGAACACAGAAGTCTTC. Protein: CASSDQGNTEVF. In full, the CDR3 is CASSDQGNTEVFF.

As concerns this clone: Gene names refer to mouse genes. The read falls 1 residue short of the CDR3 end, and the missing part is taken from the germline J gene. This chain connects TRBV14 to TRBJ2-1; 8 bases are a match to TRBD2. The V gene end was trimmed by 0 bases and the J gene end by 6 bases; junction bases not matched to a gene: 5. The CDR3 spans 15 residues. Germline loops: CDR1 SGHDT, CDR2 FRDEAV. CDR3 in amino acids: CASSFSWGVGAEQFF. CDR3 bases read: TGTGCCAGCAGTTTCTCCTGGGGGGTCGGTGCTGAGCAGTTC.

On this clone: The gene symbols are mouse symbols. The sequence runs out 1 residue before the end of the CDR3; the remainder is reconstructed from the germline J gene. V gene TRBV13-2 combines with J gene TRBJ1-2, with 9 positions matching TRBD1. V trimming: 0 bases; J trimming: 2 bases; junction bases outside the gene matches: 2. Looked up from germline, CDR1 is NNHNN and CDR2 is SYGAGS (reference sequence). The CDR3 length is 15 residues. This CDR3 reads CASGDATGGNSDYTF. CDR3 DNA, as far as it was read: TGTGCCAGCGGTGATGCAACAGGGGGCAACTCCGACTACACC.

This clone turned up a few times. The gene names here belong to mouse. The read finishes 1 residue shy of the CDR3 end, and the germline J gene is used to complete it. This sequence joins TRBV20 and TRBJ1-2; D gene unclear. V gave up 0 bases and J gave up 0 bases, with 5 bases separating them. This CDR3 comprises 13 residues. From germline, CDR1 is GFQATS and CDR2 STVNSAI. CDR3 amino acids: CGARDLANSDYTF. CDR3 DNA (partial): TGTGGTGCTAGGGATCTGGCAAACTCCGACTACACC. The variable domain in full, completed from reference TRBV20 and TRBJ1-2, reads GALVYQYPRRTICKSGTSMRMECQAVGFQATSVAWYRQSPQKTFELIALSTVNSAIKYEQNFTQEKFPISHPNLSFSSMTVLNAYLEDRGLYLCGARDLANSDYTFGSGTRLLVI.

With regard to this clone: Each gene name is a mouse one. From the germline J gene comes the end of the CDR3, since the read stops 1 residue before it. Within the sample, other DNA sequences also encode this same CDR3. V gene TRBV20 combines with J gene TRBJ2-3, with D unresolved. CDR3 length: 12 residues. The germline CDR1 and CDR2 sequences are GFQATS and STVNSAI. V lost 0 bases and J 2 bases, leaving 3 bases between the germline ends. The covered CDR3 bases are TGTGGTGCTAGGGAATCTGCAGAAACGCTGTAT. Amino acid sequence: CGARESAETLY. The complete CDR3 reads CGARESAETLYF.